The T cell receptor (beta chain) under discussion was sequenced for a study of CD8+ T cells in alopecia areata. The authors extracted RNA and reverse transcribed it into cDNA as the sequencing template. Assay used: immunoSEQ multiplex PCR; TCRdb lists only in-frame clones, some missing. The sample has under 250,000 clones, roughly 56% seen once. Losses at the gene ends were 7 bases for V and 3 bases for J; bases not matched to a gene: 9. Germline assignment: CDR1 SQVTM and CDR2 ANQGSEA. The CDR3 is 13 amino acids. This clone was seen a single time. Described treatment: oral pan-JAK inhibitor, 5-10 mg twice daily.

Sequenced material: CD4+ T cells sorted from blood, taken at week 4, from a patient treated with tofacitinib. This chain connects TRBV29-1 to TRBJ2-7; the match to TRBD1 covers 7 bases. The receptor was derived from a human donor with alopecia areata. CDR3 nucleotides: TGCAGCGCCAGGGACAGCCAAATCTACGAGCAGTACTTC. It codes for CSARDSQIYEQYF.